The T cell receptor (beta chain) described here comes from a study of blood T cell repertoires in COVID-19. Study details: T cells, B-cell-depleted T cells, or PBMCs provided the cDNA or gDNA that served as material.

V trimming: 3 bases; J trimming: 8 bases; junction bases outside the gene matches: 9. The CDR3 loop spans 16 amino acids. Germline V gene data show CDR1 as KGHDR and CDR2 as SFDVKD. This clone was found once. The data were produced by immunoSEQ multiplex PCR, yet TCRdb's version contains in-frame clones alone and is incomplete. The sample holds about 15,000 clones, 85% to 90% seen once. The receptor's source is a woman of 80 years or more with COVID-19, enrolled during active disease. V gene TRBV24-1 combines with J gene TRBJ2-1; 10 nucleotides line up with TRBD1. Source material: peripheral blood. The DNA for the CDR3 is TGTGCCACCAGTGATCCCGGGACAGGGGCGAGCGATGAGCAGTTCTTC. Protein: CATSDPGTGASDEQFF.